The next 8 T cell receptor beta chains were all read from a single sample in a study of CD8 T cells in ankylosing spondylitis. Each CDR3 protein is one row after TCRdb ran MiXCR on the 5' RACE reads. The table has 200,000 or so distinct CDR3 sequences, 15% to 20% seen once. Material: blood, either unsorted or a sorted T cell fraction (not recorded which). These receptors were obtained from a male donor aged 10-30 years with ankylosing spondylitis or in good health (not recorded which).

This clonotype occurred many times. This sequence joins TRBV24-1 and TRBJ2-3, with D unclear. The CDR3 loop spans 18 amino acids. Trimming left V 4 bases short and J 2 bases short, with 21 bases between. CDR1 KGHDR and CDR2 SFDVKD come from the germline V gene. CDR3 loop: CATSDPSRTESITDTQYF. DNA for the CDR3: TGTGCCACCAGTGACCCCTCCCGGACGGAGAGCATCACAGATACGCAGTATTTT.

This clonotype was recorded many times. J is TRBJ2-2 and V is TRBV6-2 or TRBV6-3; 7 bases fit TRBD2. CDR1 and CDR2 from the germline V gene are MNHEY and SVGEGT. J lost 6 bases, V lost 2 bases, and 6 bases had no gene match. This CDR3 region has 15 residues. The CDR3 reads CASSYVGGPAGELFF. In DNA form, the CDR3 reads TGTGCCAGCAGTTACGTGGGAGGGCCTGCCGGGGAGCTGTTTTTT.

The rearrangement links TRBV20-1 to TRBJ2-7; 11 bases map to TRBD2. The CDR3 totals 14 residues. The germline CDR1 and CDR2 sequences are DFQATT and SNEGSKA (reference sequence). J was trimmed by 4 bases and V by 2 bases; bases with no gene match: 4. CDR3 bases: TGCAGTGCTAGAACCGGGACTAGCGGATACGAGCAGTACTTC. It encodes CSARTGTSGYEQYF.

The sample holds many counts of this clonotype. The gene calls are TRBV23-1 and TRBJ2-1, with D unresolved. TRBV23-1 is classed as an ORF, of uncertain function. V was trimmed by 0 bases and J by 1 base, leaving 10 bases between them. CDR3 size: 16 residues. This CDR3 reads CASSQSGSRSYNEQFF. CDR3 coding DNA: TGCGCCAGCAGTCAATCTGGTAGCAGGTCCTACAATGAGCAGTTCTTC.

This clonotype occurred a few times. The chain joins TRBV7-2 to TRBJ2-5; 10 positions match TRBD2. The CDR3 contains 14 residues. Looked up from germline, CDR1 is SGHTA and CDR2 is FQGNSA. The V and J ends lost 4 bases and 6 bases, in that order; junction bases with no gene match: 5. The CDR3 nucleotides read TGTGCCAGCAGCTCGCTAGCGGGAGCGAAGACCCAGTACTTC. Residues: CASSSLAGAKTQYF.

Many counts were recorded for this clonotype. The chain carries TRBV12-3 or TRBV12-4 and TRBJ2-1; D tentatively fits TRBD1 or TRBD2 (5 bases each). The CDR3 runs to 17 residues. The V and J ends lost 4 bases and 0 bases respectively, with 16 bases between them. CDR3 sequence: CASSWGQGVSSYNEQFF. The CDR3 DNA sequence: TGTGCCAGCAGTTGGGGTCAGGGAGTAAGCTCCTACAATGAGCAGTTCTTC.

This clonotype was seen many times. The V and J genes are TRBV12-3 or TRBV12-4 and TRBJ2-7, with 7 bases lining up with TRBD2. The CDR3 runs to 14 residues. V was clipped by 3 bases and J by 0 bases; unmatched bases: 2. The CDR3 coding sequence is TGTGCCAGCAGTTTCCCGGGGGGCTCCTACGAGCAGTACTTC. It yields the protein CASSFPGGSYEQYF.

This clonotype was recorded many times. This chain connects TRBV15 to TRBJ2-5; D is perhaps TRBD2 (5 bases). Trimming pared 1 base from V and 3 bases from J, leaving 12 bases between. CDR1 and CDR2 from the germline V gene are LNHNV and YYDKDF (reference sequence). The CDR3 loop spans 15 amino acids. The CDR3 region has the DNA TGTGCCACCAGCAGAGGTCGAGGGTGGAAAGAGACCCAGTACTTC. Encoded protein: CATSRGRGWKETQYF.